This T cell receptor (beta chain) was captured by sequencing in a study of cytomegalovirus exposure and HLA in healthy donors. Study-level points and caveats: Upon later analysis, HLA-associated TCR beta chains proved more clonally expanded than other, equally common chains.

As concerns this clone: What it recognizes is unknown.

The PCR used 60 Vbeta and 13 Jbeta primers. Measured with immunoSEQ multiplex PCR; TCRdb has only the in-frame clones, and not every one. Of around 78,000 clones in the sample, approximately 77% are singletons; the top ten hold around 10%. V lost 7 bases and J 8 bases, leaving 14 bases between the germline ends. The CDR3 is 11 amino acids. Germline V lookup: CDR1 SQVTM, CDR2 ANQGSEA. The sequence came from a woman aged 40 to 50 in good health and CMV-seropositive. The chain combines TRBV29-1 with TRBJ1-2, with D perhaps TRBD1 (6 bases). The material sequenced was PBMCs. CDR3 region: CSDSQGSGYTF. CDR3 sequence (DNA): TGCAGCGACTCACAGGGATCCGGCTACACCTTC. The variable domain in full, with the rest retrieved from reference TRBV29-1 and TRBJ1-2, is SAVISQKPSRDICQRGTSLTIQCQVDSQVTMMFWYRQQPGQSLTLIATANQGSEATYESGFVIDKFPISRPNLTFSTLTVSNMSPEDSSIYLCSDSQGSGYTFGSGTRLTVV.